The following is a T cell receptor (beta chain) sequence with its context. As yet, its antigen is unknown. Germline lookup yields CDR1 SGHRS and CDR2 YFSETQ. V lost 0 bases and J lost 4, with 10 bases in between. The CDR3 spans 14 residues. This specimen comes from a study of OX40 agonist ivuxolimab in advanced cancers. Study in general: Ivuxolimab, an agonistic anti-OX40 (CD134) antibody, was given to patients. Ivuxolimab was administered intravenously to patients at 0.01 to 10 mg/kg every 2 weeks. Those treated in dose escalation had hepatocellular carcinoma, melanoma, renal cell cancer or head and neck cancer. Study observations and caveats: Also present in some nonresponders was a low level of normalized T-cell clonal expansion.

Profiling relied on immunoSEQ multiplex PCR, and the TCRdb table lists in-frame clones only, not all of them. The sample has approximately 65,000 clones, roughly 87% seen once. This TCR was recovered from an adult with an advanced solid tumor such as melanoma, head and neck, liver or kidney cancer. The rearrangement links TRBV5-1 to TRBJ1-2; D is unresolved. Sequences were derived from CD4+ or CD8+ T cells sorted from blood, sampled in a trial of the OX40 agonist ivuxolimab. The CDR3 protein is CASSLGEKLYGYTF. Written as DNA, the CDR3 is TGCGCCAGCAGCTTGGGAGAAAAACTCTATGGCTACACCTTC.